This T cell receptor beta chain was identified during a study of cytomegalovirus exposure and HLA in healthy donors. The CDR3 spans 15 residues. Germline values: CDR1 LNHDA, CDR2 SQIVND (reference sequence). V was clipped by 3 bases and J by 5 bases, with 14 bases between them. Vbeta (60) and Jbeta (13) primers were used in the PCR. TCRdb's copy holds only in-frame clones and misses some; the assay was immunoSEQ multiplex PCR. In the table there are about 190,000 clones, about four fifths of which are singletons. V usage is TRBV19 and J usage is TRBJ1-5; maybe TRBD1 (5 bases). The receptor comes from a man younger than 40 in good health and CMV-seropositive. The sequenced material came from PBMCs. CDR3 coding DNA: TGTGCCAGTAGTATTTATGACAGTAGTCATCAGCCCCAGCATTTT. It encodes CASSIYDSSHQPQHF.